This T cell receptor beta chain emerged from a study of Graves' ophthalmopathy and Graves' hyperthyroidism (dated by TCRdb to the late 2010s). With regard to the full study: A patient counted as having stable hyperthyroidism if there was no progression to ophthalmopathy within 18 months of follow-up. The study used TCR beta repertoire signatures to distinguish Graves' ophthalmopathy from Graves' hyperthyroidism and to predict progression to ophthalmopathy. In total, over 130 blood samples were TCR-sequenced: some 40 ophthalmopathy, roughly 77 hyperthyroidism and roughly 17 hyperthyroidism-to-ophthalmopathy patients. To explore V-J signatures that distinguish ophthalmopathy from hyperthyroidism, a discovery set of 100 patients was enrolled, made up of 43 with ophthalmopathy and 57 with stable hyperthyroidism. An independent validation cohort was composed of fewer than 20 hyperthyroidism patients and around 15 patients who later progressed from hyperthyroidism to ophthalmopathy. In a handful of hyperthyroidism patients, the T-cell repertoire of thyroid tissue was compared with the T-cell repertoire of blood. Following sampling, methimazole starting at 30 mg daily was administered to hyperthyroidism patients, and high-dose intravenous methylprednisolone was administered to ophthalmopathy patients.

Study-wide findings and limitations: The 13-signature model separated ophthalmopathy from stable hyperthyroidism with approximately 85% sensitivity and almost 84% specificity in cross-validation, and 80%/75% in the test set. No statistical method was used to set the sample size in advance, and the investigators knew which group each participant was assigned to. In validation, the model predicted ophthalmopathy progression with about 71% sensitivity and about 77% specificity; some 13 predicted patients were CT-confirmed with GO in a median of roughly 6.8 months. Most of the expanded thyroid clonotypes with a frequency above 0.001 were also detected in blood, and it was suggested that the thyroid immune response may be reflected by blood repertoires.

A word on this clonotype: Its antigen specificity is not known. No much larger clone exists at a distance of one base, and base qualities are not known.

Reading from cysteine to phenylalanine, the CDR3 counts 15 amino acids. The retained sequence is limited to the CDR3, 45 bases, with the frame set at the first base. CDR1 SNHLY and CDR2 FYNNEI were looked up in the germline V gene. Trimmed from V: 6 bases; trimmed from J: 4 bases; junction bases lacking a gene match: 9. TCR beta CDR3 regions were amplified from RNA transcripts for repertoire sequencing. A first-round RT-PCR used HTBI primers with the Qiagen OneStep RT-PCR kit, followed by a second-round multiplex PCR, size selection and purification. Libraries were sequenced paired-end with 100 bp reads on an Illumina HiSeq2000. The paper's processing steps were these. SOAPnuke was used for read processing, and reads with adapters, uncalled bases, a mean Phred below 15, or no exact constant-primer or identifier match were discarded. COPE v1.2.5 was used to merge high-quality paired reads. Each unique nucleotide sequence was defined as a clonotype, and clonotypes were aligned to IMGT TRB V, D and J references with MiTCR v1.1. Analysis was restricted to V-J combinations with a frequency above 0.0001, which covered roughly 99% of repertoires. For each V-J combination, a TCR clonal expansion and chaos score was defined as F50 clonal expansion divided by the chaos observed in the TCRdist matrix. Welch's t-statistics and random forest were used to reduce features to some 13 V-J combinations, which were fed into a naive Bayes classifier. The similarity between thyroid and blood repertoires was quantified using the Morisita-Horn index. In-frame beta chains were kept once TCRdb had trimmed the public reads at Q25 with fastp and called clones with MiXCR. Under each unique CDR3 protein, matching rows form one entry showing the most common genes and DNA. The V and J calls, along with clone size, are taken from TCRdb and not from the paper's own processing. For this sample the table gives over a million distinct CDR3 sequences, of which roughly two fifths were detected only once. Roughly 11% of the sample comes from the top ten.

Hyperthyroidism patients were newly diagnosed, with disease duration under 2 months, and aged 18 to 65 years. Patients were excluded if they had other autoimmune diseases, uncontrolled infections, pregnancy or lactation. Clinical symptoms, serum thyroxine, TRAb, thyroid ultrasound and orbital computed tomography formed the basis of the diagnosis. Total RNA was extracted with Trizol reagent and quality-checked on an Agilent 2100 Bioanalyzer. This chain is built from TRBV2 and TRBJ2-5; 9 nucleotides in the junction match TRBD1. Sequencing was done on a sample of peripheral blood or thyroid tissue (not recorded which). This receptor was identified in an adult man with Graves' hyperthyroidism. The DNA sequence is given as TGTGCCAGCAGGAGGGACAGGGTGGATGGAGAGACCCAGTACTTC. Translated, this is CASRRDRVDGETQYF.